The rows below give T cell receptor beta chains drawn from one sample of a study of OX40 agonist ivuxolimab in advanced cancers. Generated by immunoSEQ multiplex PCR, the TCRdb table keeps only in-frame clones and is missing some. The sample holds around 51,000 clones, approximately 83% seen once. The starting material was CD4+ or CD8+ T cells sorted from blood, obtained in a trial of the OX40 agonist ivuxolimab. These receptor sequences come from an adult with an advanced solid tumor such as melanoma, head and neck, liver or kidney cancer. CDR3s include the opening cysteine and the closing phenylalanine or tryptophan. D genes are given only for firm matches. Expanded clones are given a class, and other clones once, few, many or no size at all.

cdr3_aa: CASSLVRNTGELFF; cdr3_nt: TGTGCCAGCAGCTTAGTCAGGAACACCGGGGAGCTGTTTTTT; clone_size: NA; d_call: NA; v_call: TRBV7-6; j_call: TRBJ2-2
cdr3_aa: CASSLRPRGSTEAFF; cdr3_nt: TGTGCCAGCTCACTTAGGCCCCGAGGGAGCACTGAAGCTTTCTTT; clone_size: NA; d_call: NA; v_call: TRBV18; j_call: TRBJ1-1
cdr3_aa: CASSLDAYDEQFF; cdr3_nt: TGCGCCAGCAGCCTTGACGCCTATGATGAGCAGTTCTTC; clone_size: NA; d_call: NA; v_call: TRBV5-1; j_call: TRBJ2-1
cdr3_aa: CASSLAQLSNTGELFF; cdr3_nt: TGTGCCAGCAGCTTAGCACAGTTATCGAACACCGGGGAGCTGTTTTTT; clone_size: NA; d_call: NA; v_call: TRBV7-2; j_call: TRBJ2-2
cdr3_aa: CASSPHRRAGEQYF; cdr3_nt: TGTGCCAGCTCACCCCACCGACGAGCAGGGGAGCAGTATTTT; clone_size: NA; d_call: NA; v_call: TRBV18; j_call: TRBJ2-3
cdr3_aa: CASSPPTRVSGLSTEAFF; cdr3_nt: TGTGCCAGCAGCCCCCCTACGCGGGTCAGCGGGTTGAGCACTGAAGCTTTCTTT; clone_size: once; d_call: NA; v_call: TRBV5-4; j_call: TRBJ1-1
cdr3_aa: CATSFRDFNEKLFF; cdr3_nt: TGTGCCACCAGCTTTCGGGATTTTAATGAAAAACTGTTTTTT; clone_size: NA; d_call: NA; v_call: TRBV15; j_call: TRBJ1-4
cdr3_aa: CASRKQDSYGYTF; cdr3_nt: TGTGCCAGCAGAAAACAGGACAGCTATGGCTACACCTTC; clone_size: NA; d_call: NA; v_call: TRBV6-1; j_call: TRBJ1-2
cdr3_aa: CASSMGRDQPQHF; cdr3_nt: TGTGCCAGCAGTATGGGTAGGGATCAGCCCCAGCATTTT; clone_size: NA; d_call: NA; v_call: TRBV19; j_call: TRBJ1-5
cdr3_aa: CASSVGVTAQETQYF; cdr3_nt: TGTGCCAGCAGCGTAGGTGTCACAGCCCAAGAGACCCAGTACTTC; clone_size: NA; d_call: NA; v_call: TRBV9; j_call: TRBJ2-5
cdr3_aa: CASSVQANYGYTF; cdr3_nt: TGTGCCAGCAGCGTCCAGGCGAACTATGGCTACACCTTC; clone_size: NA; d_call: NA; v_call: TRBV9; j_call: TRBJ1-2
cdr3_aa: CASSLEGAGGYTF; cdr3_nt: TGCGCCAGCAGCTTGGAGGGGGCCGGTGGCTACACCTTC; clone_size: NA; d_call: TRBD1; v_call: TRBV5-1; j_call: TRBJ1-2
cdr3_aa: CASSQTSGGGTQYF; cdr3_nt: TGCGCCAGCAGCCAGACTAGCGGGGGAGGGACCCAGTACTTC; clone_size: NA; d_call: TRBD2; v_call: TRBV4-1; j_call: TRBJ2-5
cdr3_aa: CASSQVGGAGGNTIYF; cdr3_nt: TGTGCCAGCAGCCAAGTCGGGGGCGCGGGGGGAAACACCATATATTTT; clone_size: NA; d_call: NA; v_call: TRBV4-2; j_call: TRBJ1-3
cdr3_aa: CASSLGADSNQPQHF; cdr3_nt: TGTGCCAGCAGCTTAGGGGCAGATAGCAATCAGCCCCAGCATTTT; clone_size: NA; d_call: NA; v_call: TRBV11-2; j_call: TRBJ1-5
cdr3_aa: CASSLGGGLEQFF; cdr3_nt: TGTGCCAGCAGCTTAGGTGGGGGCCTTGAGCAGTTCTTC; clone_size: NA; d_call: NA; v_call: TRBV11-2; j_call: TRBJ2-1
cdr3_aa: CASSATSGGEETQYF; cdr3_nt: TGTGCCAGCAGCGCAACTAGCGGGGGGGAAGAGACCCAGTACTTC; clone_size: NA; d_call: TRBD2; v_call: TRBV9; j_call: TRBJ2-5
cdr3_aa: CASSLEGDYGYTF; cdr3_nt: TGTGCCAGCAGCTTGGAGGGGGACTATGGCTACACCTTC; clone_size: NA; d_call: NA; v_call: TRBV5-5; j_call: TRBJ1-2
cdr3_aa: CASSSASSGAYEQYF; cdr3_nt: TGTGCCAGCAGCTCCGCATCTAGCGGGGCCTACGAGCAGTACTTC; clone_size: NA; d_call: TRBD2; v_call: TRBV7-2; j_call: TRBJ2-7
cdr3_aa: CASSLGRRPQETQYF; cdr3_nt: TGTGCCAGCAGCTTAGGTCGGCGTCCACAAGAGACCCAGTACTTC; clone_size: few; d_call: NA; v_call: TRBV7-8; j_call: TRBJ2-5
cdr3_aa: CASSQETGGLTQYF; cdr3_nt: TGTGCCAGCAGCCAAGAGACAGGGGGCCTTACGCAGTATTTT; clone_size: few; d_call: TRBD1; v_call: TRBV4-2; j_call: TRBJ2-3
cdr3_aa: CASRFDSGSTDTQYF; cdr3_nt: TGCGCCAGCAGGTTTGATAGCGGGAGCACAGATACGCAGTATTTT; clone_size: NA; d_call: TRBD2; v_call: TRBV5-1; j_call: TRBJ2-3
cdr3_aa: CASSSTSGGTEAFF; cdr3_nt: TGCGCCAGCAGCTCCACGTCGGGGGGAACTGAAGCTTTCTTT; clone_size: NA; d_call: NA; v_call: TRBV5-1; j_call: TRBJ1-1
cdr3_aa: CASSQPTGRGTQYF; cdr3_nt: TGTGCCAGCAGCCAGCCGACAGGGCGGGGGACCCAGTACTTC; clone_size: NA; d_call: NA; v_call: TRBV11-2; j_call: TRBJ2-5
cdr3_aa: CASSLRVYEQYF; cdr3_nt: TGTGCCAGCAGCTTGAGGGTCTACGAGCAGTACTTC; clone_size: once; d_call: NA; v_call: TRBV5-6; j_call: TRBJ2-7
cdr3_aa: CASSSINEQYF; cdr3_nt: TGTGCCAGCAGTTCGATCAACGAGCAGTACTTC; clone_size: NA; d_call: NA; v_call: TRBV6-6; j_call: TRBJ2-7
cdr3_aa: CASSPRASGVGNEQFF; cdr3_nt: TGCGCCAGCAGCCCCCGCGCTAGCGGGGTGGGGAATGAGCAGTTCTTC; clone_size: NA; d_call: TRBD2; v_call: TRBV5-1; j_call: TRBJ2-1
cdr3_aa: CASSLQGGGTEAFF; cdr3_nt: TGCGCCAGCAGCTTGCAGGGTGGGGGCACTGAAGCTTTCTTT; clone_size: NA; d_call: NA; v_call: TRBV5-1; j_call: TRBJ1-1
cdr3_aa: CASKPGQMNNSPLHF; cdr3_nt: TGTGCCAGCAAGCCGGGACAGATGAATAATTCACCCCTCCACTTT; clone_size: NA; d_call: TRBD1; v_call: TRBV27; j_call: TRBJ1-6
cdr3_aa: CASSLRQGGNSPLHF; cdr3_nt: TGTGCCAGCAGCTTGAGGCAGGGAGGTAATTCACCCCTCCACTTT; clone_size: NA; d_call: NA; v_call: TRBV5-6; j_call: TRBJ1-6
cdr3_aa: CASGLGQTSGGPNEQFF; cdr3_nt: TGTGCTAGTGGTTTGGGCCAAACTAGCGGGGGGCCAAATGAGCAGTTCTTC; clone_size: once; d_call: TRBD2; v_call: TRBV12-5; j_call: TRBJ2-1
cdr3_aa: CASSLNERVEQYF; cdr3_nt: TGTGCCAGCAGCTTAAATGAGCGTGTCGAGCAGTACTTC; clone_size: NA; d_call: NA; v_call: TRBV7-2; j_call: TRBJ2-7
cdr3_aa: CASSPQMFRGNEQYF; cdr3_nt: TGTGCCAGTAGCCCTCAAATGTTCCGGGGGAACGAGCAGTACTTC; clone_size: NA; d_call: NA; v_call: TRBV19; j_call: TRBJ2-7
cdr3_aa: CASSPLAGGPPGELFF; cdr3_nt: TGTGCCAGCAGCCCCCTAGCGGGGGGGCCCCCAGGGGAGCTGTTTTTT; clone_size: NA; d_call: TRBD2; v_call: TRBV7-9; j_call: TRBJ2-2
cdr3_aa: CASSLRQASGNTIYF; cdr3_nt: TGTGCCAGCAGCTTGCGTCAGGCCTCTGGAAACACCATATATTTT; clone_size: NA; d_call: NA; v_call: TRBV5-4; j_call: TRBJ1-3
cdr3_aa: CASSLVRGTDRFSYGYTF; cdr3_nt: TGTGCCAGCAGCTTGGTTCGGGGGACAGACCGATTTTCCTATGGCTACACCTTC; clone_size: NA; d_call: TRBD1; v_call: TRBV5-4; j_call: TRBJ1-2
cdr3_aa: CASSLLVRTAGTSIPYEQYF; cdr3_nt: TGTGCCAGCAGTTTATTAGTCCGGACAGCGGGGACTAGCATCCCCTACGAGCAGTACTTC; clone_size: NA; d_call: TRBD2; v_call: TRBV27; j_call: TRBJ2-7
cdr3_aa: CASSPLIGGGGEQYF; cdr3_nt: TGTGCCAGCAGTCCCCTCATCGGGGGCGGGGGCGAGCAGTACTTC; clone_size: NA; d_call: NA; v_call: TRBV11-3; j_call: TRBJ2-7
cdr3_aa: CASSLSRTGELFF; cdr3_nt: TGTGCCAGCAGCCTAAGCAGAACCGGGGAGCTGTTTTTT; clone_size: NA; d_call: NA; v_call: TRBV7-6; j_call: TRBJ2-2
cdr3_aa: CASSLEMGQPYGYTF; cdr3_nt: TGCGCCAGCAGCTTGGAAATGGGTCAGCCATATGGCTACACCTTC; clone_size: NA; d_call: NA; v_call: TRBV5-1; j_call: TRBJ1-2
cdr3_aa: CASSVLAGGYGELFF; cdr3_nt: TGTGCCAGCAGCGTCCTAGCGGGGGGGTACGGGGAGCTGTTTTTT; clone_size: NA; d_call: TRBD2; v_call: TRBV11-2; j_call: TRBJ2-2
cdr3_aa: CASSFGQYGNQPQHF; cdr3_nt: TGTGCCAGCAGTTTCGGACAGTACGGCAATCAGCCCCAGCATTTT; clone_size: NA; d_call: NA; v_call: TRBV6-6; j_call: TRBJ1-5
cdr3_aa: CASPDRSERGGLETQYF; cdr3_nt: TGTGCCAGCCCAGACCGGTCGGAGCGGGGGGGGTTAGAGACCCAGTACTTC; clone_size: NA; d_call: TRBD2; v_call: TRBV28; j_call: TRBJ2-5
cdr3_aa: CASSLDGGDTGELFF; cdr3_nt: TGTGCCAGCAGCTTAGATGGTGGGGACACCGGGGAGCTGTTTTTT; clone_size: NA; d_call: NA; v_call: TRBV11-3; j_call: TRBJ2-2
cdr3_aa: CASSIGSGGTQYF; cdr3_nt: TGTGCCAGCAGCATAGGGTCGGGTGGGACCCAGTACTTC; clone_size: NA; d_call: NA; v_call: TRBV7-9; j_call: TRBJ2-5
cdr3_aa: CASSAASGGAPGEQYF; cdr3_nt: TGTGCCAGCAGTGCGGCTAGCGGGGGGGCCCCAGGCGAGCAGTACTTC; clone_size: NA; d_call: TRBD2; v_call: TRBV6-1; j_call: TRBJ2-7
cdr3_aa: CASTLERGVYNEQFF; cdr3_nt: TGTGCCAGCACCTTGGAGCGGGGGGTCTACAATGAGCAGTTCTTC; clone_size: NA; d_call: TRBD2; v_call: TRBV13; j_call: TRBJ2-1
cdr3_aa: CASSPISTSVREAQYF; cdr3_nt: NA; clone_size: NA; d_call: NA; v_call: TRBV7-2; j_call: TRBJ2-5
cdr3_aa: CASSRGPGQGDTEAFF; cdr3_nt: TGTGCCAGCAGCCGCGGACCGGGACAGGGGGACACTGAAGCTTTCTTT; clone_size: NA; d_call: TRBD1; v_call: TRBV11-3; j_call: TRBJ1-1
cdr3_aa: CASSQEGPGSYGYTF; cdr3_nt: TGCGCCAGCAGCCAAGAAGGGCCAGGCAGCTATGGCTACACCTTC; clone_size: NA; d_call: NA; v_call: TRBV4-1; j_call: TRBJ1-2
cdr3_aa: CSAPWGAEAFF; cdr3_nt: TGCAGTGCTCCCTGGGGAGCTGAAGCTTTCTTT; clone_size: NA; d_call: NA; v_call: TRBV20-1; j_call: TRBJ1-1